This T cell receptor beta chain stems from a study of cytomegalovirus exposure and HLA in healthy donors. With 60 Vbeta and 13 Jbeta primers, the PCR was carried out. Using immunoSEQ multiplex PCR, the repertoire was profiled, and TCRdb retains in-frame clones only, with some absent. The sample lists some 220,000 clones; around four fifths were seen once. The germline V gene has CDR1 MNHNS and CDR2 SASEGT. V was pared by 2 bases and J by 10 bases, with 8 bases between. CDR3 size: 11 residues. This clone has just a few counts. The material sequenced was PBMCs. The source is a woman aged 35 to 49 in good health and CMV-seronegative. This chain connects TRBV6-1 to TRBJ1-1; D might be TRBD1 (5 bases). The CDR3 region is CASSELGGAFF. CDR3 coding DNA: TGTGCCAGCAGTGAATTGGGGGGAGCTTTCTTT.